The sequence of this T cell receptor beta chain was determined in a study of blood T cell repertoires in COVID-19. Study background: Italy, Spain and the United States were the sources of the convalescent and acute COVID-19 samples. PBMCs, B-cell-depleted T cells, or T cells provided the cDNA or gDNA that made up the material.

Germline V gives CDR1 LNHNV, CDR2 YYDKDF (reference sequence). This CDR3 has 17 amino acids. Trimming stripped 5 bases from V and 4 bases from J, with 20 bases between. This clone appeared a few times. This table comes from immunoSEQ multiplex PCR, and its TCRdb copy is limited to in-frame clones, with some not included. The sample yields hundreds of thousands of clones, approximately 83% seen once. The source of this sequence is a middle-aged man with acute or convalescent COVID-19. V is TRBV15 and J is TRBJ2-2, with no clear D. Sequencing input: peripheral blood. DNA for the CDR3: TGTGCCACCAGCCTAATCAGGCCAGGTCCCGGCACCGGGGAGCTGTTTTTT. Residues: CATSLIRPGPGTGELFF.